This T cell receptor (beta chain) was identified in a study of cytomegalovirus exposure and HLA in healthy donors. Study-wide results and caveats: The later analysis indicated that the majority of CMV-associated TCR beta chains appeared HLA-restricted. In a later analysis, TCR beta V- and J-gene trimming showed a link to a missense DCLRE1C variant. In a later analysis, specific HLA alleles were associated with about 18,000 TCR beta sequences at a 0.05 false discovery rate.

Researchers ran the PCR with 60 Vbeta and 13 Jbeta primers. Under the authors' procedure: A follow-up analysis tallied tens of millions of unique TCR beta chains, some 9.9 million shared. Data came from immunoSEQ multiplex PCR; TCRdb stores just in-frame clones and leaves some out. The V and J calls and clone size are taken from that table; D and trimming were inferred from the DNA. The sample's table shows approximately 30,000 clones. Points on this clone: Its antigen remains unidentified.

The CDR3 runs to 13 residues. Germline V lookup: CDR1 GTSNPN, CDR2 SVGIG (reference sequence). V trimming: 5 bases; J trimming: 5 bases; junction bases outside the gene matches: 6. The sequence came from a man in his forties or fifties in good health and CMV-seronegative. The sequenced sample was PBMCs. This rearrangement joins TRBV30 to TRBJ2-7; 10 bases line up with TRBD1. DNA for the CDR3: TGTGCCTGGGCGACAGGGGGCTACCACGAGCAGTACTTC. Amino acid sequence: CAWATGGYHEQYF.